This entry lists 13 T cell receptor beta chains sequenced from one sample in a study of blood T cells in healthy people across ages. Sample-barcoded 5' priming and a J-beta primer mix drove a second PCR of about 6 to 12 cycles. From the 5' RACE reads, TCRdb called clonotypes with MiXCR, one entry per CDR3 protein. The sample includes 780,000 or so distinct CDR3 sequences, approximately 53% of them seen just once. The sample taken for sequencing was blood. The receptor source for this set is a man aged 80 or over in good health.

This chain joins TRBV28 and TRBJ2-7; D is ambiguous. The CDR3 is made up of 15 amino acids. Trimming left V 0 bases short and J 0 bases short, with 9 bases between. Per germline, CDR1 MDHEN and CDR2 SYDVKM. CDR3 coding DNA: TGTGCCAGCAGTTTATGGGTGGGGAACTCCTACGAGCAGTACTTC. As protein: CASSLWVGNSYEQYF. The full variable domain, completed using reference TRBV28 and TRBJ2-7, is DVKVTQSSRYLVKRTGEKVFLECVQDMDHENMFWYRQDPGLGLRLIYFSYDVKMKEKGDIPEGYSVSREKKERFSLILESASTNQTSMYLCASSLWVGNSYEQYFGPGTRLTVT.

The chain employs TRBV4-1 and TRBJ2-7; 11 bases match TRBD2. The CDR3 runs to 20 residues. CDR1 and CDR2 from the germline V gene are MGHRA and YSYEKL. V trimming: 3 bases; J trimming: 5 bases; junction bases outside the gene matches: 21. The DNA of the CDR3 is TGCGCCAGCAGCCAGGAGCCGGGACGTATAACTAGCGGGAGAGTCAACGAGCAGTACTTC. Its protein is CASSQEPGRITSGRVNEQYF.

This clonotype was counted between two and nine times. The rearrangement joins TRBV24-1 to TRBJ2-4; TRBD2 might be the D (5 bases). The V end lost 7 bases, the J end lost 1 base, and 16 bases lay between the germline ends. The CDR3 runs 16 residues. Germline V gene data show CDR1 as KGHDR and CDR2 as SFDVKD. The CDR3 sequence is CATSRKLVLAKNIQYF. As DNA, the CDR3 is TGTGCCACCAGCAGGAAACTAGTCCTGGCCAAAAACATTCAGTACTTC.

The chain employs TRBV25-1 and TRBJ1-1, with 7 nucleotides matching TRBD1. The CDR3 is 13 amino acids. After removal of 7 bases from V and 11 bases from J, the junction contained 13 bases not matched to a gene. Germline-derived CDR1 and CDR2 are MGHDK and SYGVNS. CDR3 region: CASMLRGGKTAFF. The CDR3 bases are TGTGCCAGCATGCTCAGGGGGGGCAAGACCGCTTTCTTT. Full variable domain (outside the CDR3, taken from reference TRBV25-1 and TRBJ1-1): EADIYQTPRYLVIGTGKKITLECSQTMGHDKMYWYQQDPGMELHLIHYSYGVNSTEKGDLSSESTVSRIRTEHFPLTLESARPSHTSQYLCASMLRGGKTAFFGQGTRLTVV.

The chain carries TRBV18 and TRBJ2-7, with D uncertain. Trimming removed 6 bases from V and 3 bases from J, with 9 bases in between. The germline gives CDR1 KGHSH, CDR2 LQKENI. The CDR3 length is 12 residues. CDR3 sequence reads: CASSPQNYEQYF. The CDR3 DNA reads TGTGCCAGCTCCCCTCAAAACTACGAGCAGTACTTC.

In this sample, this clonotype turned up a few times. This chain joins TRBV7-2 and TRBJ2-1; D is uncertain. Deletions cut 1 base from V and 7 bases from J, with 11 bases between. The CDR3 runs to 14 residues. The germline gives CDR1 SGHTA, CDR2 FQGNSA. The CDR3 here is CASSLGGSRNEQFF. CDR3 in DNA: TGTGCCAGCAGCTTAGGGGGTAGCAGGAATGAGCAGTTCTTC.

The V and J genes are TRBV4-2 and TRBJ2-7; the match to TRBD2 covers 7 bases. This CDR3 comprises 15 residues. Germline V gene lookup returns CDR1 LGHNA and CDR2 YNFKEQ. Losses at the gene ends were 1 base for V and 6 bases for J; bases not matched to a gene: 9. The CDR3 reads CASSQVGGSLGEQYF. The CDR3 DNA reads as TGTGCCAGCAGCCAAGTCGGCGGGAGCCTTGGCGAGCAGTACTTC.

This clonotype occurred a few times. The chain combines TRBV12-3 or TRBV12-4 with TRBJ2-7; 8 bases line up with TRBD2. The V and J ends lost 8 bases and 5 bases, in that order; junction bases with no gene match: 8. The CDR3 contains 13 residues. CDR3 in amino acids: CASRRAGADEQYF. The CDR3 region has the DNA TGTGCCAGCCGTAGAGCGGGAGCCGACGAGCAGTACTTC.

The chain uses TRBV5-8 and TRBJ1-5; 7 bases are a match to TRBD1. Looked up from germline, CDR1 is SGHTS and CDR2 is YDEGEE. The CDR3 is made up of 15 amino acids. J was trimmed by 5 bases and V by 0 bases; bases with no gene match: 5. Here the CDR3 reads CASSLGDRVHQPQHF. CDR3 DNA sequence: TGTGCCAGCAGCTTGGGTGACAGGGTTCATCAGCCCCAGCATTTT.

The genes are TRBV15 and TRBJ2-1; 7 bases map to TRBD2. Germline CDR1 and CDR2: LNHNV and YYDKDF (reference sequence). V shed 4 bases, J shed 8 bases, and the junction held 5 bases outside the gene matches. This CDR3 spans 13 amino acids. The DNA for the CDR3 is TGTGCCACCAGCACCCGACTAGCCCATGAGCAGTTCTTC. This codes for CATSTRLAHEQFF.

The gene calls are TRBV3-1 and TRBJ1-4; D remains unclear. The CDR3 is 13 residues long. Germline V gene data show CDR1 as LGHDT and CDR2 as YNNKEL (reference sequence). V was pared by 2 bases and J by 6 bases, with 7 bases between. The CDR3: CASSQWVDEKLFF. The CDR3 DNA reads as TGTGCCAGCAGCCAATGGGTTGATGAAAAACTGTTTTTT. The variable domain in full, completed from reference TRBV3-1 and TRBJ1-4, reads DTAVSQTPKYLVTQMGNDKSIKCEQNLGHDTMYWYKQDSKKFLKIMFSYNNKELIINETVPNRFSPKSPDKAHLNLHINSLELGDSAVYFCASSQWVDEKLFFGSGTQLSVL.

This clonotype has a handful of counts. The CDR3: CASSLGTGGSYEQYF. As DNA, the CDR3 is TGTGCCAGCAGCTTAGGGACAGGGGGCTCCTACGAGCAGTACTTC. This chain links TRBV7-8 with TRBJ2-7; 10 nucleotides match TRBD1. Germline CDR1 is SGHVS and CDR2 is FQNEAQ. The CDR3 length is 15 residues. With V trimmed by 1 base and J by 0 bases, 0 bases remained unmatched.

This clonotype was seen only a few times. The gene calls are TRBV5-6 and TRBJ1-1; possible D gene TRBD1, 5 bases. Germline assignment: CDR1 SGHDT and CDR2 YYEEEE. Trimming took off 0 bases at V and 5 bases at J, with 17 bases between the two ends. This CDR3 has 16 amino acids. Written as DNA, the CDR3 is TGTGCCAGCAGCTTGGTGGGGGTCGTGGGGAGGACTGAAGCTTTCTTT. Amino acids: CASSLVGVVGRTEAFF.